The source of this TCR beta chain is a study of blood T cell repertoires in COVID-19. The trim removed 6 bases at V and 2 bases at J, leaving 2 bases unmatched. There are 15 residues in the CDR3. CDR1 is SGHAT, CDR2 FQNNGV, per germline. A few counts support this clone. As originally analysed: Reference gene primers were amplified, and this amplification served to estimate nucleated cell counts. Some clones are missing from TCRdb's copy, which holds only in-frame ones; the method was immunoSEQ multiplex PCR. The V and J calls and clone size were taken over from that table, and D and trimming were inferred from the DNA. This sample has roughly 230,000 clones, with about four fifths found just once.

The V gene is TRBV11-2, the J gene TRBJ2-2; 11 bases line up with TRBD1. What was sequenced was peripheral blood. The receptor's source is a man aged 40-49 years with active or convalescent COVID-19. CDR3 coding DNA: TGTGCCAGCAGGAGGACAGGGGGCAACACCGGGGAGCTGTTTTTT. It is translated as CASRRTGGNTGELFF.